What follows are 29 T cell receptor beta chains derived from one specimen sequenced in a study of regulatory T cells in long-lasting Graves disease. Arm-PCR of CDR3 regions with iRepertoire HTBI primers generated TCR beta libraries. In TCRdb, the multiplex PCR reads were re-called with MiXCR into one record per CDR3 protein. The table lists around 420,000 distinct CDR3 sequences, around 16% of them singletons. Stated time point: newly diagnosed GD, antithyroid drugs for less than 3 months. There was RNA extracted from PBMCs, and the TCR library was made from it. This sample was shared with a second study, whose subject was T cells in Graves' hyperthyroidism and ophthalmopathy.

The material was peripheral blood mononuclear cells (PBMCs), obtained at new diagnosis, from a patient treated with antithyroid drugs. Receptors were obtained from a woman in her forties with Graves disease.

This clonotype was seen at least ten times. This rearrangement joins TRBV10-3 to TRBJ2-7; 12 bases map to TRBD2. The V gene's germline CDR1 is ENHRY and CDR2 SYGVKD. V dropped 4 bases and J dropped 5; count of bases not matched to a gene: 0. This CDR3 is built from 13 residues. The CDR3 coding sequence is TGTGCCATCAGTGGGACTAGCGGGAACGAGCAGTACTTC. Its protein product is CAISGTSGNEQYF.

This clonotype was detected many times. The J gene is TRBJ1-2, the V gene TRBV7-8, with D perhaps matching TRBD1 (6 bases). The germline CDR1 and CDR2 sequences are SGHVS and FQNEAQ. The CDR3 covers 14 residues. V lost 1 base and J lost 2, with 8 bases in between. The CDR3 DNA follows: TGTGCCAGCAGCTTAGGGGGGCAGAACTATGGCTACACCTTC. This gives the protein CASSLGGQNYGYTF.

The rearrangement uses TRBV7-9 and TRBJ2-1, with TRBD2 as a possible D gene (6 bases). The V gene lost 1 base and the J gene lost 6 bases, with 10 bases spanning the gap. The germline gives CDR1 SEHNR, CDR2 FQNEAQ (reference sequence). This CDR3 region has 14 residues. CDR3 amino acids: CASSLVEGPNEQFF. The DNA of the CDR3 is TGTGCCAGCAGCTTAGTGGAGGGCCCCAATGAGCAGTTCTTC.

There are many counts of this clonotype. The chain employs TRBV10-2 and TRBJ2-1; TRBD2 matches at 11 bases. Germline CDR1 is WSHSY and CDR2 is SAAADI. V shed 2 bases and J 4 bases; nucleotides not matched to a gene: 4. The CDR3 has 16 residues. CDR3 DNA: TGCGCCAGCAGTGAGGGGAGGACTAGCGGGTACAATGAGCAGTTCTTC. This gives the protein CASSEGRTSGYNEQFF.

The chain is built from TRBV14 and TRBJ2-7; D is undetermined. This CDR3 is built from 14 residues. The germline V gene has CDR1 SGHDN and CDR2 FVKESK. The V end lost 0 bases, the J end lost 2 bases, and 8 bases lay between the germline ends. The CDR3 nucleotides are TGTGCCAGCAGCCAAGAATCCGGACCCTACGAGCAGTACTTC. It yields the protein CASSQESGPYEQYF.

This clonotype was observed many times. V gene TRBV13 combines with J gene TRBJ1-1; no definite D call. Trimming cost V 1 base and J 5 bases, with 11 bases left between them. CDR1 PRHDT and CDR2 FYEKMQ come from the germline V gene (reference sequence). The CDR3 has 14 residues. For the CDR3, the DNA is TGTGCCAGCAGCTTAGAGAACTTGCGGACTGAAGCTTTCTTT. Translation gives CASSLENLRTEAFF.

The chain recombines TRBV7-8 with TRBJ2-4, with a tentative D call TRBD2 (5 bases). The CDR3 sequence is 17 residues long. V lost 1 base to trimming and J lost 0 bases, with 13 bases between them. Germline V gene sequence: CDR1 SGHVS, CDR2 FQNEAQ. This CDR3 reads CASSLGPGRLAKNIQYF. The CDR3 DNA reads as TGTGCCAGCAGCTTAGGTCCGGGGAGACTAGCCAAAAACATTCAGTACTTC. Combining the CDR3 with reference TRBV7-8 and TRBJ2-4 gives the whole variable domain GAGVSQSPRYKVAKRGQDVALRCDPISGHVSLFWYQQALGQGPEFLTYFQNEAQLDKSGLPSDRFFAERPEGSVSTLKIQRTQQEDSAVYLCASSLGPGRLAKNIQYFGAGTRLSVL.

This clonotype appeared many times. The chain uses TRBV15 and TRBJ1-3; D is perhaps TRBD1 (5 bases). The CDR3 has 16 amino acids. The V and J ends lost 0 bases and 0 bases respectively, with 9 bases between them. CDR1 is LNHNV, CDR2 YYDKDF, per germline (reference sequence). The CDR3 DNA reads TGTGCCACCAGCAGAGATGTGGGACTCTCTGGAAACACCATATATTTT. Translation: CATSRDVGLSGNTIYF.

On this clonotype: One base separates it from a far larger clone, so it is likely a read error. Here the CDR3 DNA reads TGTGCCAGCAGTCTCGGTAATAACGGGGAGCTGTTTTTT. Its protein product is CASSLGNNGELFF. This chain connects TRBV12-3 or TRBV12-4 to TRBJ2-2; D is unclear. Trimming took off 5 bases at V and 7 bases at J, with 11 bases between the two ends. This CDR3 region has 13 residues.

This clonotype was seen repeatedly, ten times or more. This chain joins TRBV5-5 and TRBJ2-5; D unresolved. V shed 4 bases and J shed 2 bases, with 9 bases lying between them. In germline, CDR1 is SGHKS, CDR2 YYEKEE (reference sequence). The length of the CDR3 is 13 residues. The CDR3 protein is CASSVVGQETQYF. CDR3 coding DNA: TGTGCCAGCAGCGTAGTTGGGCAAGAGACCCAGTACTTC. The full variable domain, rest sourced from reference TRBV5-5 and TRBJ2-5, is DAGVTQSPTHLIKTRGQQVTLRCSPISGHKSVSWYQQVLGQGPQFIFQYYEKEERGRGNFPDRFSARQFPNYSSELNVNALLLGDSALYLCASSVVGQETQYFGPGTRLLVL.

This clonotype was counted at least ten times. V is TRBV9 and J is TRBJ2-5; 14 bases line up with TRBD2. After removal of 4 bases from V and 2 bases from J, the junction contained 4 bases not matched to a gene. CDR1 is SGDLS and CDR2 is YYNGEE in the germline V gene. The CDR3 consists of 16 residues. This CDR3 reads CASSFRLAGGQETQYF. The CDR3 bases are TGTGCCAGCAGCTTCCGACTAGCGGGAGGGCAAGAGACCCAGTACTTC.

This clonotype was counted only a few times. The V gene is TRBV28, the J gene TRBJ2-7; TRBD2 agrees at 7 bases. The germline gives CDR1 MDHEN, CDR2 SYDVKM. Trimming at V came to 6 bases and at J to 6 bases, leaving 14 bases not matched to a gene. The CDR3 extends over 15 amino acids. The CDR3 loop reads CASRSTVAGSSEQYF. In DNA, the CDR3 is TGTGCCAGCAGGTCGACCGTAGCGGGTTCTTCCGAGCAGTACTTC.

This clonotype was seen at least ten times. The chain employs TRBV4-2 and TRBJ2-1, with 8 bases matching TRBD1. Germline V lookup: CDR1 LGHNA, CDR2 YNFKEQ. Germline trimming cut 0 bases from V and 2 bases from J; bases unmatched to any gene: 12. This CDR3 region has 19 residues. For the CDR3, the DNA is TGTGCCAGCAGCCAAGAATGGGGTGTCGGACAGGGCGCCTACAATGAGCAGTTCTTC. Amino acid sequence: CASSQEWGVGQGAYNEQFF.

There are many counts of this clonotype. The genes are TRBV29-1 and TRBJ1-1; TRBD1 might be the D (5 bases). Trimming removed 4 bases from V and 0 bases from J, with 9 bases in between. The CDR3 runs to 13 residues. CDR1 is SQVTM and CDR2 is ANQGSEA in the germline V gene. CDR3 nucleotide sequence: TGCAGCGTTGTTCAGGGCCTGAACACTGAAGCTTTCTTT. Residues: CSVVQGLNTEAFF.

In this sample, this clonotype turned up many times. The gene calls are TRBV11-2 and TRBJ2-1; 7 nucleotides align to TRBD2. V gave up 3 bases and J gave up 8 bases; unmatched junction bases: 10. The germline gives CDR1 SGHAT, CDR2 FQNNGV. The CDR3 spans 15 residues. This CDR3 reads CASSLGGRSDYEQFF. CDR3 nucleotide sequence: TGTGCCAGCAGCTTGGGCGGGAGATCTGATTATGAGCAGTTCTTC.

In its sample, this clonotype was seen many times. This chain links TRBV13 with TRBJ1-1, with no clear D. V was trimmed by 0 bases and J by 4 bases, leaving 6 bases between them. This CDR3 is 13 amino acids long. Per germline, CDR1 PRHDT and CDR2 FYEKMQ (reference sequence). The CDR3 nucleotides are TGTGCCAGCAGCTTAGGCACACTCACTGAAGCTTTCTTT. Translated: CASSLGTLTEAFF.

The V and J genes are TRBV30 and TRBJ1-5; D remains ambiguous. CDR3 size: 14 residues. Germline CDR1 is GTSNPN and CDR2 is SVGIG (reference sequence). V lost 3 bases to trimming and J lost 1 base, with 10 bases between them. The CDR3 here is CAWRTAGSNQPQHF. CDR3 DNA sequence: TGTGCCTGGAGGACCGCGGGAAGCAATCAGCCCCAGCATTTT.

Many counts were recorded for this clonotype. The chain links TRBV6-5 to TRBJ1-2; 8 nucleotides agree with TRBD1. The germline gives CDR1 MNHEY, CDR2 SVGAGI. The length of the CDR3 is 16 residues. The trim removed 0 bases at V and 4 bases at J, leaving 7 bases unmatched. CDR3 DNA sequence: TGTGCCAGCAGTTACTCCAGGGGGCTCTCCGGCTATGGCTACACCTTC. Its translation: CASSYSRGLSGYGYTF.

V is TRBV6-1 and J is TRBJ1-5, with D possibly matching TRBD1 (6 bases). V lost 6 bases and J 0 bases, leaving 15 bases between the germline ends. The CDR3 is 16 residues long. Germline loops: CDR1 MNHNS, CDR2 SASEGT. In DNA form, the CDR3 reads TGTGCCAGCAGAGCATTACAGGGAAATAGCAATCAGCCCCAGCATTTT. It encodes CASRALQGNSNQPQHF.

This clonotype has ten or more counts. CDR3 protein: CASSEQGLHEQYF. The CDR3 region has the DNA TGTGCCAGCAGTGAACAAGGGCTCCACGAGCAGTACTTC. The chain joins TRBV2 to TRBJ2-7; D is undetermined. Between the trimmed V and J ends, which lost 2 bases and 5 bases, there was a span of 10 bases. The CDR3 is made up of 13 amino acids. In germline, CDR1 is SNHLY, CDR2 FYNNEI.

This clonotype was seen ten or more times. V is TRBV29-1 and J is TRBJ2-1, with TRBD2 matching 13 bases. CDR1 is SQVTM and CDR2 is ANQGSEA in the germline V gene. This CDR3 spans 15 amino acids. V trimming: 0 bases; J trimming: 10 bases; junction bases outside the gene matches: 6. The CDR3 spells CSVEDRGLAGNEQFF. CDR3 bases: TGCAGCGTTGAAGATCGGGGACTAGCGGGAAACGAGCAGTTCTTC.

The chain joins TRBV5-1 to TRBJ2-4; D tentatively reads TRBD1 or TRBD2 (5 bases each). This CDR3 is built from 14 residues. The V gene lost 4 bases and the J gene lost 5 bases, with 13 bases spanning the gap. Germline V lookup: CDR1 SGHRS, CDR2 YFSETQ. The chain's CDR3 is CASSLEGQENIQYF. In nucleotides, the CDR3 is TGCGCCAGCAGCCTTGAGGGGCAGGAAAACATTCAGTACTTC. The entire variable domain, with the rest obtained from reference TRBV5-1 and TRBJ2-4, is as follows: KAGVTQTPRYLIKTRGQQVTLSCSPISGHRSVSWYQQTPGQGLQFLFEYFSETQRNKGNFPGRFSGRQFSNSRSEMNVSTLELGDSALYLCASSLEGQENIQYFGAGTRLSVL.

V is TRBV7-9 and J is TRBJ2-1; the D is unclear. The V end was cut by 1 base, the J end by 2 bases, with 12 bases between. The length of the CDR3 is 16 residues. CDR1 and CDR2 from the germline V gene are SEHNR and FQNEAQ (reference sequence). The CDR3 nucleotides read TGTGCCAGCAGCTTAGTTCAACCGGCGCCCTACAATGAGCAGTTCTTC. Its translation: CASSLVQPAPYNEQFF.

This clonotype was counted many times. This chain uses TRBV6-2 or TRBV6-3 with TRBJ2-1, with 11 bases aligning to TRBD2. The CDR3 has 16 amino acids. The V gene's germline CDR1 is MNHEY and CDR2 SVGEGT. The V segment lost 6 bases and the J segment 9 bases; nucleotides outside the gene matches: 13. The CDR3 spells CASRLLPGTSGREQFF. CDR3 coding DNA: TGTGCCAGCAGACTCCTACCCGGGACTAGCGGCCGTGAGCAGTTCTTC.

Of note for this clonotype: A far more abundant clone sits one base away, making this likely a read error. The V gene is TRBV7-8, the J gene TRBJ2-4, with TRBD2 identical over 8 bases. The J call may be in error: the DNA end matches TRBJ2-1 better. Germline V CDR1 and CDR2: SGHVS, FQNEAQ. This CDR3 comprises 16 residues. CDR3 in DNA: TGTGCCAGCAGCTCCACTAGCGGCGGAGGTCGGACTGAGCAGTTCTTC. Translating it yields CASSSTSGGGRTEQFF.

This clonotype was seen repeatedly, ten times or more. This sequence joins TRBV28 and TRBJ2-2, with D possibly being TRBD2 (5 bases). From germline, CDR1 is MDHEN and CDR2 SYDVKM. The length of the CDR3 is 13 residues. The V end lost 6 bases, the J end lost 4 bases, and 9 bases lay between the germline ends. The CDR3 loop reads CASSKTITGELFF. The CDR3 nucleotides are TGTGCCAGCAGCAAGACTATCACCGGGGAGCTGTTTTTT.

This clonotype occurred many times. The chain recombines TRBV29-1 with TRBJ2-1; D unclear. The CDR3 totals 16 residues. Germline V gene data show CDR1 as SQVTM and CDR2 as ANQGSEA. V dropped 0 bases and J dropped 0 bases, with 12 bases sitting between them. CDR3 sequence (DNA): TGCAGCGTTGAAGATTCAGGATTATCCTCCTACAATGAGCAGTTCTTC. It is translated as CSVEDSGLSSYNEQFF.

Ten or more counts support this clonotype. The CDR3 here is CASIADRLDTEAFF. The CDR3 coding sequence is TGTGCCAGCATCGCGGACAGGTTAGACACTGAAGCTTTCTTT. The V and J genes are TRBV7-9 and TRBJ1-1; 7 bases line up with TRBD1. The V segment lost 7 bases and the J segment 3 bases; nucleotides outside the gene matches: 8. Germline V lookup: CDR1 SEHNR, CDR2 FQNEAQ (reference sequence). The CDR3 spans 14 residues.

This clonotype was counted between two and nine times. J is TRBJ2-7 and V is TRBV20-1; D gene unclear. Germline V gene lookup returns CDR1 DFQATT and CDR2 SNEGSKA (reference sequence). This CDR3 has 15 residues. Between the trimmed V and J ends, which lost 0 bases and 2 bases, there was a span of 14 bases. CDR3 sequence reads: CSARDPRSDPYEQYF. The CDR3 DNA reads as TGCAGTGCTAGAGACCCCAGGAGTGATCCCTACGAGCAGTACTTC.